One and the same sample provided the 19 T cell receptor beta chains below, sequenced in a study of blood T cells in healthy people across ages. Together with a sample-barcoded 5' primer, a J-beta primer mix was included in a second PCR lasting about 7 to 11 cycles. MiXCR, applied by TCRdb to the 5' RACE reads, yields one record per CDR3 protein. The sample lists about 1.1 million distinct CDR3 sequences, more than 30% seen once, with less than 15% in the top ten. The sample taken for sequencing was blood. These receptors all stem from a young man in good health.

The CDR3 sequence: CASSLGPDDEQYF. The DNA for the CDR3 is TGCGCCAGCAGCCTGGGACCAGACGATGAGCAGTACTTC. The chain uses TRBV5-1 and TRBJ2-7, with D tentatively TRBD1 or TRBD2 (5 bases each). CDR3 length: 13 residues. V lost 4 bases and J lost 7, with 15 bases in between. Germline CDR1 and CDR2: SGHRS and YFSETQ.

This clonotype was seen a handful of times. The chain recombines TRBV11-1 with TRBJ2-1; a possible D gene is TRBD1 (6 bases). This CDR3 contains 13 residues. Germline CDR1 is SGHAT and CDR2 is FQDESV (reference sequence). Trimming shortened V by 1 base and J by 12 bases, and 13 bases separated the two germline ends. In nucleotides, the CDR3 is TGTGCCAGCAGCTTAGGGGGTCTAGGGGGGCAGTTCTTC. Its translation is CASSLGGLGGQFF.

This clonotype has a handful of counts. The rearrangement joins TRBV20-1 to TRBJ2-7; either TRBD1 or TRBD2 may supply D (6 bases each). The CDR3 spans 13 residues. CDR1 and CDR2 (germline): DFQATT, SNEGSKA (reference sequence). The ends were cut back, 7 bases at V and 2 bases at J, with 15 bases in the middle. This CDR3 reads CSGVADSTYEQYF. As DNA, the CDR3 is TGCAGTGGGGTAGCGGACAGTACCTACGAGCAGTACTTC.

The table lists this clonotype with a few counts. The CDR3 DNA reads as TGTGCCAGCACCCATGGCTACGAGCAGTACTTC. This codes for CASTHGYEQYF. The V and J genes are TRBV6-2 or TRBV6-3 and TRBJ2-7; D unresolved. The germline V gene has CDR1 MNHEY and CDR2 SVGEGT. Trimming left V 7 bases short and J 3 bases short, with 7 bases between. This CDR3 comprises 11 residues.

Points on this clonotype: A much larger clone sits a single nucleotide away, making a read error possible. The chain employs TRBV3-1 and TRBJ1-2; D is unresolved. From germline, CDR1 is LGHDT and CDR2 YNNKEL (reference sequence). The CDR3 runs 13 residues. CDR3 in DNA: TGTGCCAGCAGCCCGACCTCTAACTATGGCCACACCTTC. Protein product: CASSPTSNYGHTF.

V usage is TRBV27 and J usage is TRBJ2-2, with D maybe TRBD2 (6 bases). There are 15 residues in the CDR3. The germline V and J ends were trimmed by 5 bases and 4 bases, with 14 bases remaining between them. CDR1 is MNHEY and CDR2 is SMNVEV in the germline V gene (reference sequence). The CDR3 spells CASSPRTKRTGELFF. CDR3 in DNA: TGTGCCAGCAGTCCCAGGACTAAACGCACCGGGGAGCTGTTTTTT.

This chain connects TRBV20-1 to TRBJ1-2; unclear D gene. Trimming pared 4 bases from V and 2 bases from J, leaving 14 bases between. The CDR3 spans 14 residues. Germline CDR1 and CDR2: DFQATT and SNEGSKA (reference sequence). The CDR3 sequence is CSAIVLSLNYGYTF. The DNA of the CDR3 is TGCAGTGCTATAGTGCTGTCGTTAAACTATGGCTACACCTTC.

This chain connects TRBV20-1 to TRBJ2-1; tentatively, D is TRBD2 (5 bases). The germline gives CDR1 DFQATT, CDR2 SNEGSKA (reference sequence). CDR3 size: 11 residues. Trimming shortened V by 6 bases and J by 7 bases, and 10 bases separated the two germline ends. CDR3: CSARGLNEQFF. The CDR3 region has the DNA TGCAGTGCCCGAGGGCTTAATGAGCAGTTCTTC.

This clonotype showed up just once. This rearrangement joins TRBV20-1 to TRBJ1-2; D is perhaps TRBD1 (5 bases). V lost 1 base, J lost 4 bases, and 13 bases lay in between. From germline, CDR1 is DFQATT and CDR2 SNEGSKA (reference sequence). This CDR3 has 14 residues. Here the CDR3 reads CSARASGRFYGYTF. DNA of the CDR3: TGCAGTGCTAGAGCTTCAGGGCGCTTCTATGGCTACACCTTC.

This clonotype was counted only a few times. The chain employs TRBV6-2 or TRBV6-3 and TRBJ1-5, with D tentatively TRBD1 (5 bases). CDR3 size: 14 residues. V dropped 7 bases and J dropped 4 bases, with 14 bases sitting between them. CDR1 is MNHEY, CDR2 SVGEGT, per germline. This CDR3 is CASNWRGRNQPQHF. CDR3 in DNA: TGTGCCAGCAACTGGAGGGGCCGGAATCAGCCCCAGCATTTT.

This clonotype came up a few times. The chain couples TRBV14 to TRBJ2-5; D unclear. In germline, CDR1 is SGHDN, CDR2 FVKESK. CDR3 length: 13 residues. V lost 3 bases to trimming and J lost 2 bases, with 7 bases between them. CDR3 amino acids: CASSQRIQETQYF. In DNA form, the CDR3 reads TGTGCCAGCAGCCAGCGGATTCAAGAGACCCAGTACTTC. The full variable domain, with the rest looked up from reference TRBV14 and TRBJ2-5, is EAGVTQFPSHSVIEKGQTVTLRCDPISGHDNLYWYRRVMGKEIKFLLHFVKESKQDESGMPNNRFLAERTGGTYSTLKVQPAELEDSGVYFCASSQRIQETQYFGPGTRLLVL.

This clonotype was seen a single time. The chain has TRBV7-2 and TRBJ2-2; no clear D. Looked up from germline, CDR1 is SGHTA and CDR2 is FQGNSA. Trimming removed 5 bases at V and 2 bases at J, with 18 bases between. The CDR3 is 17 residues long. The CDR3 spells CASSPVGNPKNTGELFF. The CDR3 coding sequence is TGTGCCAGCAGCCCCGTAGGGAATCCGAAAAACACCGGGGAGCTGTTTTTT.

This clonotype has at least ten counts. The chain recombines TRBV4-2 with TRBJ2-1; maybe TRBD2 (5 bases). Trimming removed 0 bases at V and 3 bases at J, with 9 bases between. CDR1 is LGHNA, CDR2 YNFKEQ, per germline. This CDR3 region has 15 residues. DNA for the CDR3: TGTGCCAGCAGCCAAGAAACAGCGGTCTACAATGAGCAGTTCTTC. The encoded protein is CASSQETAVYNEQFF.

The sample holds a few counts of this clonotype. V and J are TRBV4-3 and TRBJ2-1; D is undetermined. CDR1 and CDR2 (germline): LGHNA, YSLEER. The CDR3 has 18 amino acids. Trimming cost V 0 bases and J 1 base, with 16 bases left between them. The CDR3: CASSQDVNRPGSYNEQFF. In DNA, the CDR3 is TGCGCCAGCAGCCAAGACGTTAACCGGCCGGGTTCCTACAATGAGCAGTTCTTC.

The genes are TRBV27 and TRBJ2-4, with TRBD2 matching 15 bases. The CDR3 loop spans 17 amino acids. Per the germline V gene, CDR1 is MNHEY and CDR2 is SMNVEV (reference sequence). V lost 6 bases, J lost 7 bases, and 10 bases stayed unmatched. The CDR3 DNA reads as TGTGCCAGCAGAAGGACTAGCGGGGGGGCCGGTCCCAACATTCAGTACTTC. It encodes CASRRTSGGAGPNIQYF.

The J gene is TRBJ1-2, the V gene TRBV14, with D perhaps matching TRBD1 (5 bases). The V end lost 1 base, the J end lost 6 bases, and 12 bases lay between the germline ends. Looked up from germline, CDR1 is SGHDN and CDR2 is FVKESK. The CDR3 has 14 residues. CDR3 in DNA: TGTGCCAGCAGCCAAGGAGGAGCAGGGCATGGCTACACCTTC. Encoded protein: CASSQGGAGHGYTF.

On this clonotype: One end of the junction fails to match germline, which may point to a read error. This rearrangement joins TRBV4-2 to TRBJ2-1, with 7 nucleotides matching TRBD1. Germline V gene lookup returns CDR1 LGHNA and CDR2 YNFKEQ. The CDR3 totals 15 residues. CDR3 loop: CASGQVRGTYNEQFF. The CDR3 DNA reads as TGTGCCAGCGGCCAAGTCAGGGGGACCTACAATGAGCAGTTCTTC.

This clonotype was recorded only once. The gene calls are TRBV9 and TRBJ1-2; a possible D gene is TRBD1 (5 bases). Trimming shortened V by 1 base and J by 4 bases, and 17 bases separated the two germline ends. The CDR3 covers 16 residues. The V gene's germline CDR1 is SGDLS and CDR2 YYNGEE. The DNA of the CDR3 is TGTGCCAGCAGCGTATCCGCGGGGGTATCTACCTATGGCTACACCTTC. Its protein product is CASSVSAGVSTYGYTF.

The chain combines TRBV14 with TRBJ2-3; D gene uncertain. V was shortened by 4 bases and J by 2 bases, with 13 bases between the two germline ends. This CDR3 spans 15 amino acids. CDR1 is SGHDN, CDR2 FVKESK, per germline. DNA for the CDR3: TGTGCCAGCAGCCCTCTGTCCGTCCTCACAGATACGCAGTATTTT. Translating gives CASSPLSVLTDTQYF.